This is a list of T cell receptor beta chains from one sample in a study of T cells in Graves' hyperthyroidism and ophthalmopathy. TCRdb re-called the multiplex PCR reads through MiXCR, storing one row per CDR3 protein. In the table there are hundreds of thousands of distinct CDR3 sequences, 14% of which are singletons. Sequenced: blood. These receptors originate from a young woman with Graves' hyperthyroidism. The CDR3 runs from the conserved cysteine through the conserved F or W. D genes are given only for firm matches. Clone size is not always given. Where it is, it says once, few, many or a class for expanded clones.

15,TRBD1,TRBJ1-1,TRBV28,many,TGTGCCAGCAGTGCGACAGGGGGTAGTCACACTGAAGCTTTCTTT,CASSATGGSHTEAFF
15,TRBD1,TRBJ1-2,TRBV12-3/TRBV12-4,many,TGTGCCAGCAGTTTATGGCGACAGGGGGCGGTTGGCTACACCTTC,CASSLWRQGAVGYTF
16,NA,TRBJ1-5,TRBV19,few,TGTGCCAGCGCTACGGACCACCTCTTTTATAATCAGCCCCAGCATTTT,CASATDHLFYNQPQHF
12,NA,TRBJ1-1,TRBV29-1,many,TGCAGCGTTGAGTACGGATTCACTGAAGCTTTCTTT,CSVEYGFTEAFF
14,NA,TRBJ2-2,TRBV5-1,NA,TGCGCCAGCAGCCCCCGGGACGCTACCGGGGAGCTGTTTTTT,CASSPRDATGELFF
14,TRBD2,TRBJ2-1,TRBV2,few,TGTGCCAGCAGTGAGGGACTAGCGGTCAATGAGCAGTTCTTC,CASSEGLAVNEQFF
15,NA,TRBJ2-2,TRBV6-2/TRBV6-3,many,TGTGCCAGCAGTTATACCGGACAGAACACCGGGGAGCTGTTTTTT,CASSYTGQNTGELFF
15,NA,TRBJ1-5,TRBV6-5,many,TGTGCCAGCAGTTACGGGACCGGGGGCAATCAGCCCCAGCATTTT,CASSYGTGGNQPQHF
16,NA,TRBJ1-5,TRBV11-2,many,TGTGCCAGCAGCTTGGGCGTATCGGGGAGTAATCAGCCCCAGCATTTT,CASSLGVSGSNQPQHF
15,TRBD1,TRBJ2-7,TRBV19,few,TGTGCCAGTAGCCCTGGACGACAGGGTCGTCACGAGCAGTACTTC,CASSPGRQGRHEQYF
14,TRBD1,TRBJ1-2,TRBV13,NA,TGTGCCAGCTATACTATCGGGACAGGGAACGGCTACACCTTC,CASYTIGTGNGYTF
15,TRBD2,TRBJ2-7,TRBV6-1,many,TGTGCCAGCACCACAGGGACTAGCGGGAGCTGGGAGCAGTACTTC,CASTTGTSGSWEQYF
16,NA,TRBJ2-1,TRBV9,NA,TGTGCCAGCAGCGTGGCGAGACTAGGCTCCTACAATGAGCAGTTCTTC,CASSVARLGSYNEQFF
13,NA,TRBJ2-1,TRBV20-1,many,TGCAGTGCTAGAGATTTGGGATACGATGAGCAGTTCTTC,CSARDLGYDEQFF
16,NA,TRBJ1-1,TRBV13,NA,TGTGCCAGCAGCTCCCAGACAGTCCTATTGGGAACTGAAGCTTTCTTT,CASSSQTVLLGTEAFF
15,NA,TRBJ2-2,TRBV30,few,TGTGCCTGGAGTGTAGTCGCGGGATGGGGCGGGGAGCTGTTTTTT,CAWSVVAGWGGELFF
15,TRBD2,TRBJ2-5,TRBV7-9,NA,TGTGCCGGGGCTGGAGCTAGCGGCCTACAAGAGACCCAGTACTTC,CAGAGASGLQETQYF
14,NA,TRBJ2-2,TRBV29-1,few,TGCAGCGCTGGGACAAGACTGAACACCGGGGAGCTGTTTTTT,CSAGTRLNTGELFF
15,NA,TRBJ1-1,TRBV12-3/TRBV12-4,many,TGTGCCAGCAGTTCCCCAGGGTCTATGAACACTGAAGCTTTCTTT,CASSSPGSMNTEAFF
13,NA,TRBJ2-7,TRBV20-1,many,TGCAGTGCTACCCACGTTTACTCCTACGAGCAGTACTTC,CSATHVYSYEQYF
16,TRBD1,TRBJ2-7,TRBV27,many,TGTGCCAGCAGTCCACCGCCCTGGGACAGTTCCTACGAGCAGTACTTC,CASSPPPWDSSYEQYF
17,NA,TRBJ2-5,TRBV20-1,many,TGCAGTGCTAGGCAGGGAATGGCAGGGCAACGAGAACAGACCCAGTACTTC,CSARQGMAGQREQTQYF
16,TRBD2,TRBJ2-1,TRBV28,many,TGTGCCAGCAGACTGCAGCCGGGACTAGGGGAAAATGAGCAGTTCTTC,CASRLQPGLGENEQFF
15,NA,TRBJ1-5,TRBV18,NA,TGTGCCAGCTCACCGCCTGGGGGCGCGAATCAGGCCCAGCATTTT,CASSPPGGANQAQHF
17,TRBD2,TRBJ2-5,TRBV7-9,many,TGTGCCAGCAGCCGCGCCGCTAGCGGGAGGTGGATGGAGACCCAGTACTTC,CASSRAASGRWMETQYF
14,NA,TRBJ2-5,TRBV6-1,many,TGTGCCAGCTCCGCGTTAGGGGCCCAAGAGACCCAGTACTTC,CASSALGAQETQYF
10,NA,TRBJ2-1,TRBV27,NA,TGTGCCAGCACGATCTTTTGTCGGTTCTTC,CASTIFCRFF
12,NA,TRBJ2-3,TRBV19,NA,TGTGCCAGTAGGACGACAGAAGATACGCAGTATTTT,CASRTTEDTQYF
13,NA,TRBJ2-7,TRBV6-5,NA,TGTGCCAGCAGTTACTCTGAATCCTACGAGCAGTACTTC,CASSYSESYEQYF
16,TRBD1,TRBJ2-7,TRBV19,few,TGTGCCAGTAGTCCCTTAGGACAGGAAGAGACTACGAGCCAGTACTTC,CASSPLGQEETTSQYF
15,TRBD1,TRBJ2-5,TRBV6-9,few,TGTGCCAGCAGTTACCGGGGACAGGGACAAGAGACCCAGTACTTC,CASSYRGQGQETQYF
15,NA,TRBJ2-2,TRBV2,many,TGTGCCAGCTCCGTACAGGGTGCTTACACCGGGGAGCTGTTTTTT,CASSVQGAYTGELFF
15,TRBD1,TRBJ2-5,TRBV4-1,NA,TGCGCCAGCAGCCCACAGGACAGGGTCCAAGAGACCCAGTACTTC,CASSPQDRVQETQYF
15,NA,TRBJ1-3,TRBV28,many,TGTGCCAGCAGTTTAGATCTGGGCTCTGGAAACACCATATATTTT,CASSLDLGSGNTIYF
14,NA,TRBJ1-5,TRBV6-2/TRBV6-3,few,TGTGCCAGCAGTTACGGGGTTACTGGACAGCCCCAGCATTTT,CASSYGVTGQPQHF
16,NA,TRBJ2-1,TRBV4-1,few,TGCGCCAGCTCGCCCGGGACTTTCCCCTTTAACAATGAGCAGTTCTTC,CASSPGTFPFNNEQFF
15,NA,TRBJ1-6,TRBV7-9,many,TGTGCCAGCAGCGCACCTACGGGACACAATTCACCCCTCCACTTT,CASSAPTGHNSPLHF
15,TRBD1,TRBJ1-5,TRBV20-1,NA,TGCAGTGCCACAGGGGGGCGGGAATTTCATCAGCCCCAGCATTTT,CSATGGREFHQPQHF
15,TRBD1,TRBJ2-3,TRBV5-6,NA,TGTGCCAGCAGCCAAGGGACAGGGGGTCCAGATACGCAGTATTTT,CASSQGTGGPDTQYF
14,NA,TRBJ1-2,TRBV3-1,many,TGTGCCAGCAGCCAAGAGGCCAACGGATATGGCTACACCTTC,CASSQEANGYGYTF
13,NA,TRBJ2-1,TRBV2,few,TGTGCCAGCACCGCAGGGGATGGAACCGGGCAGTTCTTC,CASTAGDGTGQFF
17,TRBD2,TRBJ2-3,TRBV7-9,many,TGTGCCAGCAGCGTGGGACTAGCGGAAAAACTCACAGATACGCAGTATTTT,CASSVGLAEKLTDTQYF
15,NA,TRBJ2-2,TRBV6-1,NA,TGTGCCAGCAGTCCCGGGCCTCTGAGGGCCGGGGAGCTGTTTTTT,CASSPGPLRAGELFF
14,TRBD1,TRBJ1-6,TRBV20-1,few,TGCAGTGCTAGCCCCCGACAGGGGGCATCACCCCTCCACTTT,CSASPRQGASPLHF
14,TRBD1,TRBJ2-7,TRBV20-1,many,TGCAGTGCTAGAGTCGGGACAGTAAGGGGCGAGCAGTACTTC,CSARVGTVRGEQYF
14,NA,TRBJ2-7,TRBV19,NA,TGTGCCAGTAGTATGGTGGGTACGACTGGGGAGCAGTACTTC,CASSMVGTTGEQYF
13,TRBD2,TRBJ2-1,TRBV10-3,few,TGTGCCATCGCCCAGAGGGAGGGCCATGAGCAGTTCTTC,CAIAQREGHEQFF
14,NA,TRBJ2-1,TRBV14,NA,TGTGCCAGCAGCGACATGGGACTGAACAATGAGCAGTTCTTC,CASSDMGLNNEQFF
15,NA,TRBJ1-5,TRBV7-2,NA,TGTGCCAGCAGCTTAGGTACAGGGCACAATCAGCCCCAGCATTTT,CASSLGTGHNQPQHF
18,NA,TRBJ1-4,TRBV20-1,NA,TGCAGTGCTAGAGATCATGAAATGTCAGTTGCAACTAATGAAAAACTGTTTTTT,CSARDHEMSVATNEKLFF
16,NA,TRBJ1-5,TRBV12-3/TRBV12-4,many,TGTGCCAGCAGTTCTAAGACGGGTTGGGGGGATCAGCCCCAGCATTTT,CASSSKTGWGDQPQHF
18,TRBD2,TRBJ2-7,TRBV11-3,once,TGTGCCAGCAGCTTTACCCTAAGACTAGCGGGAGATCCCTACGAGCAGTACTTC,CASSFTLRLAGDPYEQYF
13,NA,TRBJ2-7,TRBV12-3/TRBV12-4,many,TGTGCCAGCAGTTTCTCCCGTACCTACGAGCAGTACTTC,CASSFSRTYEQYF